This T cell receptor beta chain came from a study of control samples from healthy donors and cancer patients. The table came from immunoSEQ multiplex PCR; TCRdb's copy has only in-frame clones and leaves some out. Here the sample spans roughly 47,000 clones, approximately 87% being singletons. The CDR3 spans 14 residues. V was trimmed by 2 bases and J by 2 bases, leaving 10 bases between them. The germline CDR1 and CDR2 sequences are SGHKS and YYEKEE (reference sequence). Sequencing used PBMCs. The chain employs TRBV5-5 and TRBJ1-2, with D perhaps TRBD1 (6 bases). This TCR was sampled from a woman aged 60-70 years with lung cancer. In nucleotides, the CDR3 is TGTGCCAGCAGCTTTCGAGGGGGGAACTATGGCTACACCTTC. It encodes CASSFRGGNYGYTF.